A single sample is the source of the 13 T cell receptor beta chains below, sequenced in a study of T cell responses to AZD1222 COVID-19 vaccine listed by TCRdb under 2021. Library preparation was by the immunoSEQ multiplex PCR assay. This immuneACCESS table, as held by TCRdb, lists in-frame sequences with V and J called but not all clones. Of the missing ones, under half trace to an unresolved V gene in checked studies; the others have no known cause. This sample has some 16,000 clones in its table, and 65% to 80% of those were observed once. Clones ranked in the top ten supply about 14% of the sample. What the time point label conveys for this sample: about 28 days (+/-7) after the second vaccine dose. The sequencing here drew on peripheral blood, taken 28 days after the second AZD1222 dose. These receptors originate from an adult who received the AZD1222 COVID-19 vaccine.

This rearrangement joins TRBV7-2 to TRBJ2-7, with TRBD1 matching 11 bases. V lost 8 bases and J lost 6; bases outside the gene matches: 9. This CDR3 region has 14 residues. Looked up from germline, CDR1 is SGHTA and CDR2 is FQGNSA. The chain's CDR3 is CASRWTGGEGEQYF. CDR3 DNA: TGTGCCAGCCGATGGACAGGGGGCGAAGGCGAGCAGTACTTC.

V and J are TRBV7-6 and TRBJ1-4, with 7 nucleotides matching TRBD1. CDR3 length equals 16 residues. Trimming removed 5 bases from V and 0 bases from J; junction bases left unmatched: 6. In germline, CDR1 is SGHVS, CDR2 FNYEAQ. The DNA for the CDR3 is TGTGCCAGCAGCAAGACAGGGTCGACAACTAATGAAAAACTGTTTTTT. Translated: CASSKTGSTTNEKLFF.

This chain joins TRBV3-1 (or the pseudogene TRBV3-2) and TRBJ1-3; tentatively, D is TRBD1 (6 bases). CDR1 LGHDT and CDR2 YNNKEL come from the germline V gene (reference sequence). V was pared by 0 bases and J by 6 bases, with 9 bases between. This CDR3 has 14 amino acids. The CDR3 nucleotides are TGTGCCAGCAGCCAAGAGGGGACACTAAACACCATATATTTT. Protein sequence: CASSQEGTLNTIYF.

The V gene is TRBV19, the J gene TRBJ2-2; 7 nucleotides match TRBD1. The V gene end was trimmed by 6 bases and the J gene end by 3 bases; junction bases not matched to a gene: 4. CDR1 is LNHDA and CDR2 is SQIVND in the germline V gene (reference sequence). This CDR3 comprises 14 residues. The CDR3 DNA reads as TGTGCCAGTAGCCCAGGGACAGACACCGGGGAGCTGTTTTTT. This translates into CASSPGTDTGELFF.

V gene TRBV29-1 combines with J gene TRBJ1-2; D might be TRBD1 (6 bases). The CDR3 has 13 amino acids. Germline V gene lookup returns CDR1 SQVTM and CDR2 ANQGSEA. The V gene lost 0 bases and the J gene lost 3 bases, with 8 bases spanning the gap. The CDR3 DNA is TGCAGCGTTGAAGAGGCAGGGGACTATGGCTACACCTTC. Residues: CSVEEAGDYGYTF.

This clone was observed a single time. This sequence joins TRBV28 and TRBJ2-2; 10 nucleotides line up with TRBD2. CDR3 length: 17 residues. The germline CDR1 and CDR2 sequences are MDHEN and SYDVKM. V lost 6 bases and J lost 4; bases outside the gene matches: 11. CDR3 coding DNA: TGTGCCAGCAGCTTGCTAGCGGGGGAACGGGGCACCGGGGAGCTGTTTTTT. Translating it yields CASSLLAGERGTGELFF. Drawing the rest from reference TRBV28 and TRBJ2-2, the complete variable domain is DVKVTQSSRYLVKRTGEKVFLECVQDMDHENMFWYRQDPGLGLRLIYFSYDVKMKEKGDIPEGYSVSREKKERFSLILESASTNQTSMYLCASSLLAGERGTGELFFGEGSRLTVL.

This clone turned up a few times. CDR3 DNA sequence: TGTGCCAGCAGCTCCACGACAGGGGGCGCAAGAACTGAAGCTTTCTTT. It is translated as CASSSTTGGARTEAFF. The V and J genes are TRBV7-9 and TRBJ1-1; 10 nucleotides align to TRBD1. Germline trimming cut 4 bases from V and 5 bases from J; bases unmatched to any gene: 10. Germline V CDR1 and CDR2: SEHNR, FQNEAQ (reference sequence). This CDR3 contains 16 residues.

This clone was detected once. The V gene is TRBV6-5, the J gene TRBJ2-7; a weak D match, TRBD1 (5 bases). The CDR3 totals 15 residues. The ends were cut back, 6 bases at V and 2 bases at J, with 17 bases in the middle. Germline CDR1 MNHEY, CDR2 SVGAGI. Here the CDR3 DNA reads TGTGCCAGCAGGGATAGGGAAAAAGGGGCCTACGAGCAGTACTTC. Its protein is CASRDREKGAYEQYF.

V gene TRBV7-9 combines with J gene TRBJ1-5; 7 nucleotides line up with TRBD1. V shed 3 bases, J shed 2 bases, and the junction held 4 bases outside the gene matches. The germline gives CDR1 SEHNR, CDR2 FQNEAQ (reference sequence). The CDR3 is 15 residues long. CDR3 loop: CASSLGQRGNQPQHF. The DNA for the CDR3 is TGTGCCAGCAGCTTGGGACAGAGGGGCAATCAGCCCCAGCATTTT.

Only one count was recorded for this clone. The chain employs TRBV7-2 and TRBJ1-1; TRBD1 aligns across 7 bases. Germline trimming cut 2 bases from V and 1 base from J; bases unmatched to any gene: 7. CDR3 size: 16 residues. Germline V gene lookup returns CDR1 SGHTA and CDR2 FQGNSA. CDR3 amino acids: CASSLNRGRRNTEAFF. The CDR3 DNA reads TGTGCCAGCAGCTTAAACAGGGGTAGGCGGAACACTGAAGCTTTCTTT. Based on the CDR3 plus reference TRBV7-2 and TRBJ1-1, the full variable domain is GAGVSQSPSNKVTEKGKDVELRCDPISGHTALYWYRQSLGQGLEFLIYFQGNSAPDKSGLPSDRFSAERTGGSVSTLTIQRTQQEDSAVYLCASSLNRGRRNTEAFFGQGTRLTVV.

This clone was recorded once. The rearrangement links TRBV27 to TRBJ2-7, with a possible D match to TRBD2 (5 bases). V was shortened by 7 bases and J by 0 bases, with 10 bases between the two germline ends. Germline V gene sequence: CDR1 MNHEY, CDR2 SMNVEV (reference sequence). The CDR3 spans 13 residues. The CDR3, as DNA: TGTGCCAGCACCCCGGGGAGCTCCTACGAGCAGTACTTC. Its translation is CASTPGSSYEQYF.

The chain carries TRBV7-9 and TRBJ2-3; maybe TRBD1 (5 bases). This CDR3 region has 15 residues. V lost 5 bases and J 0 bases, leaving 12 bases between the germline ends. Germline values: CDR1 SEHNR, CDR2 FQNEAQ (reference sequence). The chain's CDR3 is CASSHTRQSTDTQYF. CDR3 in DNA: TGTGCCAGCAGCCACACCCGACAGAGCACAGATACGCAGTATTTT. The full variable domain, with the rest looked up from reference TRBV7-9 and TRBJ2-3, is DTGVSQNPRHKITKRGQNVTFRCDPISEHNRLYWYRQTLGQGPEFLTYFQNEAQLEKSRLLSDRFSAERPKGSFSTLEIQRTEQGDSAMYLCASSHTRQSTDTQYFGPGTRLTVL.

The chain links TRBV4-2 to TRBJ1-1; D perhaps matches TRBD1 (5 bases). The CDR3 runs 14 residues. The V gene's germline CDR1 is LGHNA and CDR2 YNFKEQ. The V gene lost 0 bases and the J gene lost 3 bases, with 8 bases spanning the gap. The CDR3 protein is CASSQDEGYTEAFF. The CDR3, as DNA: TGTGCCAGCAGCCAAGATGAGGGGTACACTGAAGCTTTCTTT.